Below are 19 T cell receptor beta chains sequenced from a single sample in a study of CD8 T cells in Susac syndrome (dated by TCRdb to between 2017 and 2020). Library generation was performed with the immunoSEQ multiplex PCR assay. RNA was extracted with the RNeasy kit and about 0.5 to 1 ug was reverse transcribed using random hexamers. Using fastp at Q25 and MiXCR, TCRdb reprocessed the public reads and kept productive beta chains. All rows with the same CDR3 protein become a single entry with the most common DNA and genes. The sample table contains approximately 230,000 distinct CDR3 sequences; only one count was recorded for roughly 93% of them. Of the sample, roughly 0.07% is held by the ten largest clones. Sequenced material: CD4+ T cells from PBMCs. Source of these receptors: a human donor with multiple sclerosis.

The V and J genes are TRBV9 and TRBJ2-6; D might be TRBD1 (6 bases). Looked up from germline, CDR1 is SGDLS and CDR2 is YYNGEE. Trimming cost V 4 bases and J 1 base, with 12 bases left between them. The length of the CDR3 is 16 residues. The CDR3 nucleotides are TGTGCCAGCAGCCTCGGGACACCTTCTGGGGCCAACGTCCTGACTTTC. Translating gives CASSLGTPSGANVLTF. The variable domain in full, completed from reference TRBV9 and TRBJ2-6, reads DSGVTQTPKHLITATGQRVTLRCSPRSGDLSVYWYQQSLDQGLQFLIQYYNGEERAKGNILERFSAQQFPDLHSELNLSSLELGDSALYFCASSLGTPSGANVLTFGAGSRLTVL.

This chain connects TRBV28 to TRBJ1-1, with D unclear. CDR3 length: 12 residues. From germline, CDR1 is MDHEN and CDR2 SYDVKM. V was cut by 6 bases and J by 8 bases, with 13 bases left in between. The CDR3 is CASRKTWGEAFF. CDR3 nucleotides: TGTGCCAGCAGAAAAACCTGGGGAGAAGCTTTCTTT.

The chain is built from TRBV29-1 and TRBJ1-1, with 8 nucleotides matching TRBD1. The junction had 5 bases not matched to a gene; V was cut back by 5 bases and J by 0 bases. This CDR3 contains 14 residues. CDR1 and CDR2 from the germline V gene are SQVTM and ANQGSEA. The DNA for the CDR3 is TGCAGCGTTACACAGGGGGGTATGAACACTGAAGCTTTCTTT. This encodes CSVTQGGMNTEAFF.

This chain uses TRBV5-1 with TRBJ2-2; a possible D gene is TRBD2 (6 bases). V was trimmed by 3 bases and J by 1 base, leaving 13 bases between them. There are 16 residues in the CDR3. Germline V gives CDR1 SGHRS, CDR2 YFSETQ. The DNA of the CDR3 is TGCGCCAGCAGCTGGGGGGTATTAGGGAACACCGGGGAGCTGTTTTTT. Its translation: CASSWGVLGNTGELFF.

V and J are TRBV30 and TRBJ2-5; D remains ambiguous. V shed 1 base and J shed 3 bases, with 9 bases lying between them. Germline CDR1 and CDR2: GTSNPN and SVGIG (reference sequence). This CDR3 spans 13 amino acids. CDR3 DNA sequence: TGTGCCTGGAGTGCCCAGGTTGAAGAGACCCAGTACTTC. It encodes CAWSAQVEETQYF.

This chain joins TRBV4-1 and TRBJ2-1, with no clear D. V lost 1 base to trimming and J lost 5 bases, with 6 bases between them. The CDR3 sequence is 13 residues long. CDR1 is MGHRA, CDR2 YSYEKL, per germline. The CDR3 loop is CASSQGGNNEQFF. CDR3 nucleotides: TGCGCCAGCAGCCAAGGTGGGAACAATGAGCAGTTCTTC.

The chain links TRBV5-1 to TRBJ2-2; no clear D gene. CDR3 length equals 15 residues. The germline V gene has CDR1 SGHRS and CDR2 YFSETQ. V was shortened by 3 bases and J by 6 bases, with 15 bases between the two germline ends. CDR3 bases: TGCGCCAGCAGCTCCGGGCAGGCCCCGGCCGGGGAGCTGTTTTTT. This encodes CASSSGQAPAGELFF. The entire variable domain, with the rest obtained from reference TRBV5-1 and TRBJ2-2, is as follows: KAGVTQTPRYLIKTRGQQVTLSCSPISGHRSVSWYQQTPGQGLQFLFEYFSETQRNKGNFPGRFSGRQFSNSRSEMNVSTLELGDSALYLCASSSGQAPAGELFFGEGSRLTVL.

CDR3 sequence: CAWSSSVETQYF. CDR3 sequence (DNA): TGTGCCTGGAGTAGTTCGGTAGAGACCCAGTACTTC. The rearrangement uses TRBV30 and TRBJ2-5; D call uncertain. CDR3 size: 12 residues. The germline V gene encodes CDR1 GTSNPN and CDR2 SVGIG (reference sequence). The V end lost 2 bases, the J end lost 4 bases, and 8 bases lay between the germline ends.

V and J are TRBV30 and TRBJ1-1, with 11 bases that match TRBD1. V lost 3 bases, J lost 5 bases, and 8 bases stayed unmatched. The germline CDR1 and CDR2 sequences are GTSNPN and SVGIG (reference sequence). The CDR3 is 15 residues long. The CDR3 DNA is TGTGCCTGGAGACGGGACAGGGGGGTTCGGACTGAAGCTTTCTTT. Protein sequence: CAWRRDRGVRTEAFF. Full variable domain (remainder filled in from reference TRBV30 and TRBJ1-1): SQTIHQWPATLVQPVGSPLSLECTVEGTSNPNLYWYRQAAGRGLQLLFYSVGIGQISSEVPQNLSASRPQDRQFILSSKKLLLSDSGFYLCAWRRDRGVRTEAFFGQGTRLTVV.

This clonotype was picked up one time. The chain couples TRBV12-5 to TRBJ1-4, with TRBD1 matching 7 bases. The CDR3 is 16 amino acids. V gave up 0 bases and J gave up 7 bases; unmatched junction bases: 8. Per germline, CDR1 LGHNT and CDR2 FRNRAP. The CDR3 DNA reads as TGTGCTAGTGGTTTGGTACTGGGGCAGGGGGTTGAAAAACTGTTTTTT. Translating it yields CASGLVLGQGVEKLFF.

The rearrangement links TRBV20-1 to TRBJ1-4, with 12 bases that match TRBD1. The length of the CDR3 is 14 residues. CDR1 is DFQATT and CDR2 is SNEGSKA in the germline V gene (reference sequence). The junction had 6 bases not matched to a gene; V was cut back by 5 bases and J by 8 bases. The DNA for the CDR3 is TGCAGTGCTCGGACCGGGACAGGGGGCGAAAAACTGTTTTTT. Amino acid sequence: CSARTGTGGEKLFF.

This rearrangement joins TRBV30 to TRBJ1-3; D unresolved. Germline V gene lookup returns CDR1 GTSNPN and CDR2 SVGIG (reference sequence). The CDR3 is made up of 11 amino acids. The germline V and J ends were trimmed by 4 bases and 4 bases, with 5 bases remaining between them. The CDR3 protein is CAWTPGNTIYF. CDR3 bases: TGTGCCTGGACCCCCGGAAACACCATATATTTT.

This clonotype is a singleton in its sample. CDR3 sequence reads: CASSFDGYNSPLHF. CDR3 sequence (DNA): TGTGCCAGCAGCTTCGACGGATATAATTCACCCCTCCACTTT. The chain is built from TRBV7-2 and TRBJ1-6; D remains ambiguous. Trimming took off 3 bases at V and 4 bases at J, with 7 bases between the two ends. The CDR3 sequence is 14 residues long. The V gene's germline CDR1 is SGHTA and CDR2 FQGNSA.

This clonotype was counted between two and nine times. The junction differs from germline at one of its ends, possibly a read error. The chain carries TRBV19 and TRBJ2-1; D might be TRBD1 (7 bases). The germline CDR1 and CDR2 sequences are LNHDA and SQIVND (reference sequence). The CDR3 has 14 amino acids. In nucleotides, the CDR3 is TGCCTGGGGGCAGGGGGGATCTCCTACAATGAGCAGTTCTTC. This gives the protein CLGAGGISYNEQFF.

This clonotype was counted a few times. J is TRBJ1-5 and V is TRBV2; D remains unclear. The CDR3 runs 15 residues. V gave up 4 bases and J gave up 1 base, with 11 bases separating them. CDR1 is SNHLY and CDR2 is FYNNEI in the germline V gene. The CDR3 loop is CASSVGRASNQPQHF. The DNA of the CDR3 is TGTGCCAGCAGTGTTGGTAGGGCGAGCAATCAGCCCCAGCATTTT.

This clonotype was detected only a few times. V gene TRBV11-2 combines with J gene TRBJ2-7; 9 bases line up with TRBD1. V lost 4 bases and J lost 7; bases outside the gene matches: 5. Germline V gene data show CDR1 as SGHAT and CDR2 as FQNNGV. The CDR3 runs to 13 residues. The CDR3, as DNA: TGTGCCAGCAGCTCGACAGGGGGGAGAGAGCAGTACTTC. Translating it yields CASSSTGGREQYF.

The chain combines TRBV6-6 with TRBJ1-2; D gene uncertain. Deletions cut 7 bases from V and 4 bases from J, with 10 bases between. The length of the CDR3 is 12 residues. The germline gives CDR1 MNHNY, CDR2 SVGAGI (reference sequence). DNA of the CDR3: TGTGCCAGCACTGCGACGGGCTATGGCTACACCTTC. It translates to CASTATGYGYTF.

This sequence joins TRBV27 and TRBJ1-1, with D perhaps TRBD1 (5 bases). Germline V CDR1 and CDR2: MNHEY, SMNVEV (reference sequence). Trimming removed 3 bases from V and 12 bases from J, with 14 bases in between. This CDR3 has 12 amino acids. CDR3 region: CASSFGGESTFF. The CDR3 nucleotides read TGTGCCAGCAGTTTCGGAGGGGAGTCGACTTTCTTT.

Comment on this clonotype: One end of the junction fails to match germline, which may point to a read error. The rearrangement joins TRBV29-1 to TRBJ2-3; D gene ambiguous. Per the germline V gene, CDR1 is SQVTM and CDR2 is ANQGSEA. This CDR3 is built from 13 residues. In nucleotides, the CDR3 is TGCAGTGTTGAAGGGCCGCTGGCAGATACGCAGTATTTT. Its protein product is CSVEGPLADTQYF.